Each of the 15 T cell receptor beta chains below was sequenced from the same sample in a study of blood T cell repertoires in COVID-19. Using immunoSEQ multiplex PCR, the repertoire was profiled, and TCRdb retains in-frame clones only, with some absent. The data contain 200,000 to 250,000 clones, around 82% of them singletons. The sample taken for sequencing was peripheral blood. The receptors here all came from a middle-aged woman with acute or convalescent COVID-19.

This clone was picked up a small number of times. The V and J genes are TRBV3-1 (or the pseudogene TRBV3-2) and TRBJ1-1; D call uncertain. The CDR3 spans 14 residues. Trimming stripped 0 bases from V and 5 bases from J, with 10 bases between. Germline CDR1 is LGHDT and CDR2 is YNNKEL (reference sequence). CDR3 sequence reads: CASSQDIGWTEAFF. DNA of the CDR3: TGTGCCAGCAGCCAAGATATCGGGTGGACTGAAGCTTTCTTT.

The V and J genes are TRBV27 and TRBJ1-6; D remains unclear. Germline V gives CDR1 MNHEY, CDR2 SMNVEV (reference sequence). V lost 3 bases and J lost 8, with 5 bases in between. CDR3 length equals 12 residues. The CDR3 DNA reads TGTGCCAGCAGTTTTCCGGATTCACCCCTCCACTTT. Residues: CASSFPDSPLHF.

The chain employs TRBV15 and TRBJ1-1, with D maybe TRBD1 (5 bases). V gave up 4 bases and J gave up 3 bases, with 18 bases separating them. CDR3 length equals 16 residues. CDR1 is LNHNV and CDR2 is YYDKDF in the germline V gene (reference sequence). CDR3 protein: CATSKWGEGIDTEAFF. The DNA for the CDR3 is TGTGCCACCAGCAAGTGGGGGGAGGGTATTGACACTGAAGCTTTCTTT.

V gene TRBV4-3 combines with J gene TRBJ2-3; 11 bases align to TRBD2. The CDR3 runs to 17 residues. Germline V gives CDR1 LGHNA, CDR2 YSLEER. V lost 0 bases to trimming and J lost 0 bases; unmatched junction nucleotides: 2. As DNA, the CDR3 is TGCGCCAGCAGCCAAGATTGGACTAGCGGGAGCACAGATACGCAGTATTTT. This translates into CASSQDWTSGSTDTQYF.

For the CDR3, the DNA is TGTGCCAGCAGTGATCCAGGGGGGAGAACCGGGGAGCTGTTTTTT. It translates to CASSDPGGRTGELFF. The chain recombines TRBV2 with TRBJ2-2; maybe TRBD1 (7 bases). CDR3 length: 15 residues. Germline V gene data show CDR1 as SNHLY and CDR2 as FYNNEI. V lost 3 bases and J 5 bases, leaving 13 bases between the germline ends.

The chain couples TRBV5-1 to TRBJ1-1, with D perhaps TRBD1 (5 bases). CDR1 and CDR2 from the germline V gene are SGHRS and YFSETQ. The CDR3 loop spans 13 amino acids. V shed 7 bases and J shed 5 bases, with 15 bases lying between them. For the CDR3, the DNA is TGCGCCAGCGGAGATCAGGGAAGGACTGAAGCTTTCTTT. This codes for CASGDQGRTEAFF.

The chain has TRBV5-1 and TRBJ2-1, with 12 bases fitting TRBD2. With 4 bases clipped from V and 6 bases from J, the junction kept 8 bases outside the gene matches. The V gene's germline CDR1 is SGHRS and CDR2 YFSETQ. The CDR3 runs 16 residues. CDR3: CASSPRLAGESNEQFF. The CDR3 DNA is TGCGCCAGCAGCCCCAGACTAGCGGGAGAGAGCAATGAGCAGTTCTTC.

This clone was counted a few times. This chain uses TRBV30 with TRBJ2-2, with 8 positions matching TRBD2. J gave up 7 bases and V 2 bases, and 9 bases lay outside the gene matches. CDR3 length: 15 residues. Germline V CDR1 and CDR2: GTSNPN, SVGIG (reference sequence). The CDR3 coding sequence is TGTGCCTGGAGTCTCCCGGGACTAGAGGTCGGGGAGCTGTTTTTT. It is translated as CAWSLPGLEVGELFF.

Turning to this clone: Being one base from a much bigger clone, this may be a read error. This chain connects TRBV11-3 to TRBJ2-2; possible D gene TRBD2, 6 bases. Per germline, CDR1 SGHNT and CDR2 YENEEA. This CDR3 spans 14 amino acids. Trimming pared 5 bases from V and 5 bases from J, leaving 12 bases between. CDR3 DNA sequence: TGTGCCAGCAGCGCCTATGGGGGGACCGGGGAGCTGTTTTTT. Its protein product is CASSAYGGTGELFF.

This clone was detected only a few times. The chain uses TRBV11-3 and TRBJ2-6, with 7 bases aligning to TRBD1. Losses at the gene ends were 5 bases for V and 0 bases for J; bases not matched to a gene: 7. Germline-derived CDR1 and CDR2 are SGHNT and YENEEA. The CDR3 spans 17 residues. In DNA form, the CDR3 reads TGTGCCAGCAGCACAGGGACAGCAGGCTCTGGGGCCAACGTCCTGACTTTC. Protein: CASSTGTAGSGANVLTF.

This clone was observed a single time. This chain links TRBV13 with TRBJ2-7; 8 nucleotides agree with TRBD1. After removal of 5 bases from V and 6 bases from J, the junction contained 9 bases not matched to a gene. CDR3 length equals 14 residues. Germline V gives CDR1 PRHDT, CDR2 FYEKMQ (reference sequence). In nucleotides, the CDR3 is TGTGCCAGCAGCGAGAGACAGGGGCAGGTCGAGCAGTACTTC. This sequence encodes CASSERQGQVEQYF.

The chain couples TRBV7-2 to TRBJ2-5; TRBD2 is a possible D gene (6 bases). Germline CDR1 SGHTA, CDR2 FQGNSA. The V and J ends lost 7 bases and 3 bases respectively, with 15 bases between them. CDR3 length: 14 residues. The CDR3 is CASTVPLAKETQYF. CDR3 bases: TGTGCCAGCACCGTACCTCTAGCGAAAGAGACCCAGTACTTC.

The V and J genes are TRBV5-4 and TRBJ2-7; D might be TRBD1 (5 bases). Germline V lookup: CDR1 SGHNT, CDR2 YYREEE (reference sequence). Trimming removed 4 bases at V and 4 bases at J, with 21 bases between. The CDR3 contains 16 residues. The CDR3 DNA follows: TGTGCCAGCAGCGAAACCGTCAGGGTCCCTACGTACGAGCAGTACTTC. Residues: CASSETVRVPTYEQYF.

The gene calls are TRBV15 and TRBJ2-5; 7 positions match TRBD1. The V gene's germline CDR1 is LNHNV and CDR2 YYDKDF (reference sequence). This CDR3 is 16 amino acids long. V shed 0 bases and J 3 bases; nucleotides not matched to a gene: 7. Written as DNA, the CDR3 is TGTGCCACCAGCAGAGATCTTACAGGGGCGAAAGAGACCCAGTACTTC. It yields the protein CATSRDLTGAKETQYF.

The chain joins TRBV18 to TRBJ1-1; 7 bases line up with TRBD1. The germline V gene encodes CDR1 KGHSH and CDR2 LQKENI. V dropped 6 bases and J dropped 1; count of bases not matched to a gene: 2. CDR3 length equals 13 residues. Here the CDR3 reads CASSQGGNTEAFF. In nucleotides, the CDR3 is TGTGCCAGCTCCCAGGGGGGGAACACTGAAGCTTTCTTT.